This T cell receptor beta chain was sequenced for a study of cytomegalovirus exposure and HLA in healthy donors. The overall study: An early data release held tens of millions of unique TCRs from HLA-typed donors.

PCR primers comprised 60 Vbeta and 13 Jbeta primers. TCRdb's copy holds only in-frame clones and misses some; the assay was immunoSEQ multiplex PCR. The sample consists of fewer than 200,000 clones, roughly 70% of them appearing once. Germline V gene lookup returns CDR1 ENHRY and CDR2 SYGVKD. CDR3 length: 14 residues. Trimming shortened V by 2 bases and J by 5 bases, and 9 bases separated the two germline ends. This TCR came from a woman in her forties or fifties in good health and CMV-seropositive. The chain uses TRBV10-3 and TRBJ2-2; D gene unclear. Sequenced sample: PBMCs. CDR3 protein: CAISEGKRTGELFF. CDR3 DNA: TGTGCCATCAGTGAGGGAAAGAGGACCGGGGAGCTGTTTTTT.